These 19 T cell receptor beta chains originate from one sample sequenced in a study of blood T cell repertoires in COVID-19. Here immunoSEQ multiplex PCR was the method, and the copy in TCRdb shows in-frame clones only, minus some. The table lists about 250,000 clones, around 89% of them singletons. Material for sequencing was PBMCs or T cells enriched from blood (not recorded which). These receptors all come from a woman under 30 who had recovered from COVID-19.

With respect to this clone: The junction and the germline gene differ at one end; a read error may be behind it. The V call is TRBV7-9, the J call TRBJ2-1; 10 bases agree with TRBD1. Germline CDR1 reads SEHNR; CDR2 reads FQNEAQ (reference sequence). The CDR3 extends over 12 amino acids. As DNA, the CDR3 is TGTGCCAGCAGCCCCGGGGACAGGGGTGGAGTCTTC. Amino acids: CASSPGDRGGVF.

The genes are TRBV30 and TRBJ2-3; D ambiguous. CDR3 length: 14 residues. Germline CDR1 GTSNPN, CDR2 SVGIG (reference sequence). The V end lost 2 bases, the J end lost 0 bases, and 9 bases lay between the germline ends. The CDR3 nucleotides are TGTGCCTGGAGTCCCTCCCCTAGCACAGATACGCAGTATTTT. This codes for CAWSPSPSTDTQYF. The variable domain in full, with the rest retrieved from reference TRBV30 and TRBJ2-3, is SQTIHQWPATLVQPVGSPLSLECTVEGTSNPNLYWYRQAAGRGLQLLFYSVGIGQISSEVPQNLSASRPQDRQFILSSKKLLLSDSGFYLCAWSPSPSTDTQYFGPGTRLTVL.

This chain links TRBV15 with TRBJ1-1; TRBD1 might be the D (6 bases). The CDR3 is made up of 16 amino acids. Per germline, CDR1 LNHNV and CDR2 YYDKDF (reference sequence). The germline V and J ends were trimmed by 1 base and 0 bases, with 12 bases remaining between them. The CDR3 DNA follows: TGTGCCACCAGCAGAGGGGTTGGGGACATGAACACTGAAGCTTTCTTT. Translating it yields CATSRGVGDMNTEAFF.

V gene TRBV5-1 combines with J gene TRBJ1-4; 11 bases fit TRBD1. The CDR3 covers 16 residues. Germline V gene lookup returns CDR1 SGHRS and CDR2 YFSETQ. V lost 3 bases, J lost 4 bases, and 5 bases stayed unmatched. Here the CDR3 DNA reads TGCGCCAGCAGCTGGACAGGGGGCGCGGTTAATGAAAAACTGTTTTTT. Amino acids: CASSWTGGAVNEKLFF.

The chain employs TRBV29-1 and TRBJ1-3; D is perhaps TRBD1 (5 bases). Germline assignment: CDR1 SQVTM and CDR2 ANQGSEA. V was trimmed by 4 bases and J by 0 bases, leaving 7 bases between them. CDR3 length: 13 residues. CDR3 residues: CSVGTSSGNTIYF. For the CDR3, the DNA is TGCAGCGTTGGGACATCCTCTGGAAACACCATATATTTT.

The chain carries TRBV7-2 and TRBJ1-2; the match to TRBD1 covers 8 bases. The trim removed 6 bases at V and 3 bases at J, leaving 3 bases unmatched. The length of the CDR3 is 13 residues. The germline V gene encodes CDR1 SGHTA and CDR2 FQGNSA. The CDR3 DNA sequence: TGTGCCAGCAGTGGACAGGGTCACTATGGCTACACCTTC. It codes for CASSGQGHYGYTF.

The chain couples TRBV27 to TRBJ2-3, with a weak D call TRBD2 (5 bases). CDR1 and CDR2 (germline): MNHEY, SMNVEV (reference sequence). CDR3 length equals 18 residues. Trimming stripped 4 bases from V and 3 bases from J, with 23 bases between. DNA of the CDR3: TGTGCCAGCAGTTGGGGAGTTGGGGTCCCTTCCTGGACAGATACGCAGTATTTT. It specifies CASSWGVGVPSWTDTQYF.

The J gene is TRBJ2-2, the V gene TRBV24-1; TRBD1 is a possible D gene (6 bases). The CDR3 contains 13 residues. V lost 10 bases to trimming and J lost 2 bases, with 10 bases between them. Germline CDR1 and CDR2: KGHDR and SFDVKD. The CDR3 DNA follows: TGTGCCACGGGGGCCCACAACACCGGGGAGCTGTTTTTT. Translation gives CATGAHNTGELFF.

The V gene is TRBV11-2, the J gene TRBJ2-2; 7 bases are a match to TRBD1. The CDR3 length is 16 residues. Looked up from germline, CDR1 is SGHAT and CDR2 is FQNNGV. With V trimmed by 5 bases and J by 6 bases, 12 bases remained unmatched. CDR3 sequence (DNA): TGTGCCAGCAGCCGCGGACAGGATGATTGGGCCGGGGAGCTGTTTTTT. It specifies CASSRGQDDWAGELFF.

This clone was seen only once. The chain employs TRBV5-1 and TRBJ2-1; 12 nucleotides match TRBD2. This CDR3 spans 15 amino acids. The germline gives CDR1 SGHRS, CDR2 YFSETQ. The V segment lost 4 bases and the J segment 4 bases; nucleotides outside the gene matches: 3. The CDR3 DNA sequence: TGCGCCAGCAGCCTAGCGGGGGGGGCATACAATGAGCAGTTCTTC. Translated: CASSLAGGAYNEQFF. Complete variable domain (other parts from reference TRBV5-1 and TRBJ2-1): KAGVTQTPRYLIKTRGQQVTLSCSPISGHRSVSWYQQTPGQGLQFLFEYFSETQRNKGNFPGRFSGRQFSNSRSEMNVSTLELGDSALYLCASSLAGGAYNEQFFGPGTRLTVL.

The chain recombines TRBV3-1 (or the pseudogene TRBV3-2) with TRBJ2-2; 8 nucleotides line up with TRBD2. Germline V gene sequence: CDR1 LGHDT, CDR2 YNNKEL (reference sequence). Losses at the gene ends were 4 bases for V and 0 bases for J; bases not matched to a gene: 4. The CDR3 is made up of 16 amino acids. DNA of the CDR3: TGTGCCAGCAGCCTAACTAGCGGAGCGAACACCGGGGAGCTGTTTTTT. It is translated as CASSLTSGANTGELFF.

This chain joins TRBV2 and TRBJ1-4; D remains unclear. The CDR3 loop spans 13 amino acids. Germline loops: CDR1 SNHLY, CDR2 FYNNEI. V lost 4 bases, J lost 8 bases, and 11 bases lay in between. The CDR3 region is CASSVEGREKLFF. Written as DNA, the CDR3 is TGTGCCAGCAGTGTAGAGGGTCGGGAAAAACTGTTTTTT.

The chain has TRBV11-1 and TRBJ2-1; the D is unclear. The germline CDR1 and CDR2 sequences are SGHAT and FQDESV (reference sequence). The CDR3 consists of 15 residues. V was pared by 1 base and J by 0 bases, with 7 bases between. CDR3 bases: TGTGCCAGCAGCTTAGAAACGAGCTCCTACAATGAGCAGTTCTTC. It yields the protein CASSLETSSYNEQFF.

The J gene is TRBJ1-1, the V gene TRBV6-5; no reliable D call. The CDR3 is 14 residues long. CDR1 is MNHEY, CDR2 SVGAGI, per germline. Trimming removed 5 bases at V and 3 bases at J, with 13 bases between. The CDR3 sequence is CASSRWNADTEAFF. In DNA, the CDR3 is TGTGCCAGCAGTCGGTGGAACGCGGACACTGAAGCTTTCTTT.

The chain recombines TRBV24-1 with TRBJ1-2, with TRBD1 matching 7 bases. The CDR3 extends over 13 amino acids. CDR1 and CDR2 (germline): KGHDR, SFDVKD. Losses at the gene ends were 4 bases for V and 7 bases for J; bases not matched to a gene: 5. CDR3: CATSEGTVVGYTF. The DNA of the CDR3 is TGTGCCACCAGTGAAGGGACAGTAGTTGGCTACACCTTC.

The chain joins TRBV5-1 to TRBJ1-4; 10 bases agree with TRBD1. This CDR3 contains 14 residues. The germline CDR1 and CDR2 sequences are SGHRS and YFSETQ. Germline trimming cut 3 bases from V and 8 bases from J; bases unmatched to any gene: 4. CDR3 region: CASSSGTGDEKLFF. The CDR3 DNA is TGCGCCAGCAGCTCCGGGACAGGGGACGAAAAACTGTTTTTT.

The V gene is TRBV3-1 (or the pseudogene TRBV3-2), the J gene TRBJ1-4; 7 bases are a match to TRBD1. In germline, CDR1 is LGHDT, CDR2 YNNKEL (reference sequence). Unmatched junction bases numbered 9, after V lost 1 base and J lost 7 bases. The CDR3 is 16 residues long. CDR3 protein: CASSQGGTAAGEKLFF. DNA for the CDR3: TGTGCCAGCAGCCAAGGTGGGACAGCGGCGGGTGAAAAACTGTTTTTT.

The V and J genes are TRBV2 and TRBJ1-1; unclear D gene. The CDR3 has 13 amino acids. Deletions cut 11 bases from V and 2 bases from J, with 15 bases between. Germline values: CDR1 SNHLY, CDR2 FYNNEI. The CDR3 DNA follows: TGTGCCCAGTGGGCCGGGGATAACACTGAAGCTTTCTTT. Protein sequence: CAQWAGDNTEAFF.

This sequence joins TRBV25-1 and TRBJ1-6; weak D call: TRBD1 (5 bases). Germline V gives CDR1 MGHDK, CDR2 SYGVNS. Trimming left V 5 bases short and J 7 bases short, with 12 bases between. The CDR3 is made up of 14 amino acids. The CDR3 protein is CASSFRGGNSPLHF. DNA of the CDR3: TGTGCCAGCAGTTTTCGGGGGGGAAATTCACCCCTCCACTTT. Full variable domain (rest looked up from reference TRBV25-1 and TRBJ1-6): EADIYQTPRYLVIGTGKKITLECSQTMGHDKMYWYQQDPGMELHLIHYSYGVNSTEKGDLSSESTVSRIRTEHFPLTLESARPSHTSQYLCASSFRGGNSPLHFGNGTRLTVT.